What follows is one T cell receptor gamma chain and its context. CDR3 length: 17 amino acids. TCRdb made new clone calls on the PCR reads using CATT. The profile shows 300 to 500 gamma-chain clones, around 5% of them singletons. This sample was included in a study of human gamma delta and Vdelta1 T cells. The J gene corresponds to TRGJP; a V gene call is absent. What was sequenced was differentiated CD27- Vdelta1 gamma-delta T cells from blood. This TCR was recovered from a human donor in good health. CDR3 sequence reads: CALWEVRRELGKKIKVF. In DNA form, the CDR3 reads TGTGCCTTGTGGGAGGTGCGCCGGGAGTTGGGCAAAAAAATCAAGGTATTT.